One sample yielded the 6 T cell receptor beta chains listed below, sequenced in a study of T-cell reconstitution after alpha-beta-depleted transplantation in children. Preparation of the TCRbeta library was carried out with unique molecular identifiers. TCRdb independently ran MiXCR on the PCR reads; one entry per CDR3 protein. Here the sample spans hundreds of thousands of distinct CDR3 sequences, approximately 12% being singletons. Sequenced material: PBMCs, mostly from graft donor cells, taken 360 days after TCRalphabeta/CD19-depleted stem cell transplant. These TCRs come from a male patient aged 10 to 17 who had a stem cell transplant for acute myeloid leukemia, so the T cells may come from the graft donor.

This chain links TRBV6-1 with TRBJ1-2, with TRBD1 matching 7 bases. CDR3 length: 16 residues. The junction had 14 bases not matched to a gene; V was cut back by 5 bases and J by 5 bases. CDR1 is MNHNS, CDR2 SASEGT, per germline. The CDR3 DNA sequence: TGTGCCAGCAGTCCTACGCCCGTGACAGGGTATTATGGCTACACCTTC. Translated: CASSPTPVTGYYGYTF.

The chain carries TRBV12-3 or TRBV12-4 and TRBJ1-2, with D possibly being TRBD1 (6 bases). This CDR3 has 13 residues. V was shortened by 8 bases and J by 2 bases, with 12 bases between the two germline ends. CDR3 nucleotides: TGTGCCAGCCCTGGGGGGGGCAACTATGGCTACACCTTC. Its protein product is CASPGGGNYGYTF.

This clonotype was picked up many times. The chain combines TRBV5-1 with TRBJ2-1; D unresolved. The CDR3 extends over 18 amino acids. Looked up from germline, CDR1 is SGHRS and CDR2 is YFSETQ. V was shortened by 4 bases and J by 0 bases, with 20 bases between the two germline ends. Here the CDR3 DNA reads TGCGCCAGCAGCCGGCTCACAGTCGGGTTTAGCTCCTACAATGAGCAGTTCTTC. It encodes CASSRLTVGFSSYNEQFF. The variable domain in full, with the rest retrieved from reference TRBV5-1 and TRBJ2-1, is KAGVTQTPRYLIKTRGQQVTLSCSPISGHRSVSWYQQTPGQGLQFLFEYFSETQRNKGNFPGRFSGRQFSNSRSEMNVSTLELGDSALYLCASSRLTVGFSSYNEQFFGPGTRLTVL.

A few counts support this clonotype. The gene calls are TRBV29-1 and TRBJ2-1; D remains ambiguous. V lost 3 bases, J lost 2 bases, and 5 bases lay in between. Germline values: CDR1 SQVTM, CDR2 ANQGSEA. This CDR3 is 12 amino acids long. CDR3 loop: CSVDSAYNEQFF. The CDR3 DNA reads as TGCAGCGTTGACAGCGCCTACAATGAGCAGTTCTTC.

This clonotype was seen at least ten times. CDR3 DNA: TGTGCCAGCAGCGTGGCTAGCGAGTCCTACGAGCAGTACTTC. Its protein product is CASSVASESYEQYF. V usage is TRBV9 and J usage is TRBJ2-7; possibly TRBD2 for D (6 bases). The CDR3 length is 14 residues. The germline V gene has CDR1 SGDLS and CDR2 YYNGEE. Trimming left V 2 bases short and J 1 base short, with 10 bases between.

CDR3 DNA: TGTGCCAGCAGCGTAGTTGGGACCCCGGTCTACTACAATGAGCAGTTCTTC. Amino acids: CASSVVGTPVYYNEQFF. The rearrangement uses TRBV9 and TRBJ2-1; D could derive from TRBD1 or TRBD2 (5 bases each). The V end was cut by 0 bases, the J end by 3 bases, with 16 bases between. CDR3 size: 17 residues. Germline V CDR1 and CDR2: SGDLS, YYNGEE.